These 10 T cell receptor beta chains share one sample of origin, sequenced in a study of CD8+CD57+ T cells in acquired aplastic anemia. Profiling that covered TCR beta VDJ and CDR3 relied on genomic DNA as its template. TCRdb called the reads again in MiXCR, with one record for every CDR3 protein. The repertoire includes about 210,000 distinct CDR3 sequences, 34% of them detected once, and roughly 1.1% sits in the top ten. The sequenced material came from sorted CD4+, CD8+, or CD8+CD57+ T cells (not recorded which) from PBMCs. Every receptor here comes from a human donor in good health, serving as a control.

Comment on this clonotype: A read error may explain this, as a much larger clone is one base away. The chain uses TRBV3-1 and TRBJ2-7; weak D call: TRBD1 (5 bases). This CDR3 has 12 residues. Germline loops: CDR1 LGHDT, CDR2 YNNKEL (reference sequence). The ends were cut back, 3 bases at V and 9 bases at J, with 12 bases in the middle. The CDR3 DNA sequence: TGTGCCAGCAGCCATAGCAGGGTCGGGCAGTACTTC. It encodes CASSHSRVGQYF.

This clonotype was found many times. The chain carries TRBV6-1 and TRBJ2-7; D gene unclear. There are 11 residues in the CDR3. Trimming took off 5 bases at V and 6 bases at J, with 8 bases between the two ends. CDR1 is MNHNS, CDR2 SASEGT, per germline. The CDR3 DNA follows: TGTGCCAGCAGTATCCTCAGCGAGCAGTACTTC. This gives the protein CASSILSEQYF.

This clonotype was recorded at least ten times. This rearrangement joins TRBV4-2 to TRBJ2-2, with TRBD1 as a possible D gene (6 bases). Trimming cost V 0 bases and J 5 bases, with 13 bases left between them. CDR3 length: 16 amino acids. In germline, CDR1 is LGHNA, CDR2 YNFKEQ. CDR3 DNA sequence: TGTGCCAGCAGCCAAGATGGGGGCAGCGTAACCGGGGAGCTGTTTTTT. It yields the protein CASSQDGGSVTGELFF.

This clonotype has a count of ten or more. The CDR3 DNA reads TGTGCCAGCCAGGGGGGGGATTCACCCCTCCACTTT. Translated: CASQGGDSPLHF. This sequence joins TRBV12-3 or TRBV12-4 and TRBJ1-6; TRBD1 aligns across 7 bases. The CDR3 length is 12 residues. The V segment lost 8 bases and the J segment 8 bases; nucleotides outside the gene matches: 3.

V and J are TRBV29-1 and TRBJ1-1; D is unresolved. The CDR3 extends over 13 amino acids. The germline V and J ends were trimmed by 4 bases and 0 bases, with 9 bases remaining between them. CDR1 is SQVTM and CDR2 is ANQGSEA in the germline V gene. CDR3 coding DNA: TGCAGCGTTGTTCGGGAAGTGAACACTGAAGCTTTCTTT. Protein product: CSVVREVNTEAFF.

The chain joins TRBV20-1 to TRBJ1-1; D gene uncertain. Trimming took off 2 bases at V and 4 bases at J, with 11 bases between the two ends. Germline V gene sequence: CDR1 DFQATT, CDR2 SNEGSKA (reference sequence). The CDR3 sequence is 13 residues long. The DNA of the CDR3 is TGCAGTGCTAGATCGGGGATCGGCACTGAAGCTTTCTTT. Amino acid sequence: CSARSGIGTEAFF.

V and J are TRBV6-2 or TRBV6-3 and TRBJ1-1, with 9 bases that match TRBD1. V gave up 4 bases and J gave up 1 base; unmatched junction bases: 4. Germline CDR1 and CDR2: MNHEY and SVGEGT. The CDR3 is 15 amino acids. The CDR3 sequence: CASSSGQGWNTEAFF. The CDR3 nucleotides are TGTGCCAGCAGTTCTGGACAGGGGTGGAACACTGAAGCTTTCTTT.

This clonotype has at least ten counts. The V call is TRBV7-2, the J call TRBJ1-1; no firm D call. CDR1 and CDR2 from the germline V gene are SGHTA and FQGNSA. The germline V and J ends were trimmed by 5 bases and 1 base, with 8 bases remaining between them. The CDR3 has 13 residues. CDR3 nucleotides: TGTGCCAGCAGCGTAAATTGGAACACTGAAGCTTTCTTT. It translates to CASSVNWNTEAFF.

This rearrangement joins TRBV6-1 to TRBJ2-2; D not certain. Germline lookup yields CDR1 MNHNS and CDR2 SASEGT. Trimming stripped 2 bases from V and 5 bases from J, with 6 bases between. The CDR3 has 13 amino acids. The CDR3 DNA reads TGTGCCAGCAGTGAACAGCCGACCGGGGAGCTGTTTTTT. It is translated as CASSEQPTGELFF.

The chain employs TRBV28 and TRBJ1-6, with D hard to call. Germline assignment: CDR1 MDHEN and CDR2 SYDVKM. With 3 bases removed from V and 0 bases from J, the gap between germline ends came to 6 bases. CDR3 length: 15 amino acids. The chain's CDR3 is CASSFTSSYNSPLHF. CDR3 sequence (DNA): TGTGCCAGCAGTTTTACGAGCTCCTATAATTCACCCCTCCACTTT.